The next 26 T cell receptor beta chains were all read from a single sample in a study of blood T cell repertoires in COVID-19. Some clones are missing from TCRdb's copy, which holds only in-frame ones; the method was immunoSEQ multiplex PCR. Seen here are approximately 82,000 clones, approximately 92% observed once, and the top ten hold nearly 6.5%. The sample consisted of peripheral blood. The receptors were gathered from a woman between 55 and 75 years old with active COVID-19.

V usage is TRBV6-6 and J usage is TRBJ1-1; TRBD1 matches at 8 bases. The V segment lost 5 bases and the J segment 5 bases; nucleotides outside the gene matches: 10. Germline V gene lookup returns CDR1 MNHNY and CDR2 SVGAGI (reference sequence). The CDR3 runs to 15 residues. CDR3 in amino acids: CASSDGQGLRTEAFF. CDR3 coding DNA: TGTGCCAGCAGTGACGGACAGGGTTTAAGGACTGAAGCTTTCTTT.

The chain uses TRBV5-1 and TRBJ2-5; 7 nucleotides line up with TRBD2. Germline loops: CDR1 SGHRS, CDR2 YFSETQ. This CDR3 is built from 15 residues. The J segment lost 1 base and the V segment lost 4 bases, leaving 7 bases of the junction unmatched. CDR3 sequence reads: CASSLNSGPQETQYF. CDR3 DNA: TGCGCCAGCAGCCTCAATAGCGGGCCCCAAGAGACCCAGTACTTC.

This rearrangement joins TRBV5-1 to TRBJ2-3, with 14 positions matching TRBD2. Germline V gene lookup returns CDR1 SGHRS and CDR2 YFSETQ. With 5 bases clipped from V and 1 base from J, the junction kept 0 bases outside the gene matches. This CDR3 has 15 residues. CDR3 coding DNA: TGCGCCAGCAGGGGACTAGCGGGAGGCACAGATACGCAGTATTTT. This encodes CASRGLAGGTDTQYF.

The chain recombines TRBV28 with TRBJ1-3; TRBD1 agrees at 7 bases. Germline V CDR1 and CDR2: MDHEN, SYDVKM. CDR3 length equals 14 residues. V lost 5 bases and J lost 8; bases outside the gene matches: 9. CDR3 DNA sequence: TGTGCCAGCAGTCCTTGGGCAGGGGGAGACACCATATATTTT. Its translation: CASSPWAGGDTIYF.

The CDR3 loop reads CASSEGARSYGYTF. The CDR3 DNA is TGTGCCAGCAGTGAAGGGGCACGATCGTATGGCTACACCTTC. J is TRBJ1-2 and V is TRBV6-1; no clear D. V was cut by 1 base and J by 5 bases, with 11 bases left in between. The germline CDR1 and CDR2 sequences are MNHNS and SASEGT. This CDR3 is 14 amino acids long.

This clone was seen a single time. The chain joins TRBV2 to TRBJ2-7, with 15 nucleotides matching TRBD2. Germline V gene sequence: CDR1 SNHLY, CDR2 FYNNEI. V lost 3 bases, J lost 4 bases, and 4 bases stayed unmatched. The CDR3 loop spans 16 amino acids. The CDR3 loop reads CASSDTGTSGRYEQYF. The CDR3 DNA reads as TGTGCCAGCAGTGACACCGGGACTAGCGGGAGGTACGAGCAGTACTTC. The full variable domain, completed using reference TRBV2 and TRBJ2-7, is EPEVTQTPSHQVTQMGQEVILRCVPISNHLYFYWYRQILGQKVEFLVSFYNNEISEKSEIFDDQFSVERPDGSNFTLKIRSTKLEDSAMYFCASSDTGTSGRYEQYFGPGTRLTVT.

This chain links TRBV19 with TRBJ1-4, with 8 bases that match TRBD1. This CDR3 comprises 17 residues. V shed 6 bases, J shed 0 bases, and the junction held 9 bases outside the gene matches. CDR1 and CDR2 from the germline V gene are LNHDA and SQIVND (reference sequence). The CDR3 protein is CASRKRQGIATNEKLFF. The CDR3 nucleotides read TGTGCCAGTAGGAAACGACAGGGGATTGCAACTAATGAAAAACTGTTTTTT.

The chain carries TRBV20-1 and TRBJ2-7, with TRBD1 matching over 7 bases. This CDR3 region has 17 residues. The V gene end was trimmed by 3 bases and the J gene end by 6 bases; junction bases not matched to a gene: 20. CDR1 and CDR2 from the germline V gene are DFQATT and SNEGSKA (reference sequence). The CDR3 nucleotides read TGCAGTGCTAGTAGAAGGGAACCAAACAGGGGTCAGCGCGAGCAGTACTTC. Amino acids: CSASRREPNRGQREQYF.

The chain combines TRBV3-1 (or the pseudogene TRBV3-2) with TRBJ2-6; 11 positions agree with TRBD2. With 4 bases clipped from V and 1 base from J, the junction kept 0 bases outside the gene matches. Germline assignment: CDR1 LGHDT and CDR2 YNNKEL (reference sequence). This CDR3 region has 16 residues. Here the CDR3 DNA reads TGTGCCAGCAGCCTAGCGGGGGGGTCTGGGGCCAACGTCCTGACTTTC. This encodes CASSLAGGSGANVLTF.

Written as DNA, the CDR3 is TGTGCCAGCAGCTGGACTCGGACTAGCGGGGGGGAGACCCAGTACTTC. It is translated as CASSWTRTSGGETQYF. This chain joins TRBV2 and TRBJ2-5; 14 bases map to TRBD2. With V trimmed by 6 bases and J by 5 bases, 8 bases remained unmatched. The germline CDR1 and CDR2 sequences are SNHLY and FYNNEI. This CDR3 is built from 16 residues.

CDR3 region: CASRGRETEAFF. For the CDR3, the DNA is TGTGCCAGCAGGGGGCGAGAAACTGAAGCTTTCTTT. The chain uses TRBV28 and TRBJ1-1; D might be TRBD1 (5 bases). V shed 6 bases and J shed 5 bases, with 10 bases lying between them. This CDR3 has 12 amino acids. The germline V gene has CDR1 MDHEN and CDR2 SYDVKM.

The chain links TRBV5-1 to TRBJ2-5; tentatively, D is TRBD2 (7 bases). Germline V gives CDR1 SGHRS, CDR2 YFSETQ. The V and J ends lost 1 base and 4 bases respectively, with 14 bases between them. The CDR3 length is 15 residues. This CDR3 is CASSLWSGEGETQYF. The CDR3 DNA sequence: TGCGCCAGCAGCTTGTGGTCAGGGGAGGGAGAGACCCAGTACTTC.

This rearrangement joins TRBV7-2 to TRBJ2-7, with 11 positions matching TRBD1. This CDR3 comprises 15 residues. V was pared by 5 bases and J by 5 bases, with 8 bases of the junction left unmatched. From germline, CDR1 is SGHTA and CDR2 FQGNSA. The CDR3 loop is CASSPRGTGGNEQYF. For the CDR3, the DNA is TGTGCCAGCAGCCCCCGTGGGACAGGGGGGAACGAGCAGTACTTC.

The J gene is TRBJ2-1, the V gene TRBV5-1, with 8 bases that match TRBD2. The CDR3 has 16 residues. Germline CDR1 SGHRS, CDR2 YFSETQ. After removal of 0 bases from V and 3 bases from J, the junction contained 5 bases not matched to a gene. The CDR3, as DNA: TGCGCCAGCAGCTTGGGATCCAGCGGGGGCTACAATGAGCAGTTCTTC. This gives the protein CASSLGSSGGYNEQFF.

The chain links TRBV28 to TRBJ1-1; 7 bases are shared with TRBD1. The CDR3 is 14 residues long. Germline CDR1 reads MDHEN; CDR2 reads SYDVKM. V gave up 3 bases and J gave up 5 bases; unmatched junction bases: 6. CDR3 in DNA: TGTGCCAGCAGTTTCCCGGACAGGCCAACTGAAGCTTTCTTT. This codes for CASSFPDRPTEAFF.

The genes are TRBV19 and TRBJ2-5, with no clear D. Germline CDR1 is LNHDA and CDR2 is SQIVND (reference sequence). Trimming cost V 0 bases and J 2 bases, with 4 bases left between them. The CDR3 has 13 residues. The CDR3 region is CASSIDVQETQYF. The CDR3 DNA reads TGTGCCAGTAGTATAGATGTACAAGAGACCCAGTACTTC. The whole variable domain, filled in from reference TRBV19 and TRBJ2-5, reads DGGITQSPKYLFRKEGQNVTLSCEQNLNHDAMYWYRQDPGQGLRLIYYSQIVNDFQKGDIAEGYSVSREKKESFPLTVTSAQKNPTAFYLCASSIDVQETQYFGPGTRLLVL.

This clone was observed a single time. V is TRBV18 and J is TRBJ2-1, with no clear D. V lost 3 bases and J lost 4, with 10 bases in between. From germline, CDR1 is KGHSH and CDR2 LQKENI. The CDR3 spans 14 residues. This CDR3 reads CASSPSKQYNEQFF. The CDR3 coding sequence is TGTGCCAGCTCACCCAGTAAACAGTACAATGAGCAGTTCTTC. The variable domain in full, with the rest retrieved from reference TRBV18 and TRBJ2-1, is NAGVMQNPRHLVRRRGQEARLRCSPMKGHSHVYWYRQLPEEGLKFMVYLQKENIIDESGMPKERFSAEFPKEGPSILRIQQVVRGDSAAYFCASSPSKQYNEQFFGPGTRLTVL.

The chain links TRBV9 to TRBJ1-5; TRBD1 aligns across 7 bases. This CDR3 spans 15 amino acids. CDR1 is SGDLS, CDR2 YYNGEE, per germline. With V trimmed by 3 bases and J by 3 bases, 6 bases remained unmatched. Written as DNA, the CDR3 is TGTGCCAGCAGCGGTAGCGAGGGGGCCAATCAGCCCCAGCATTTT. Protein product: CASSGSEGANQPQHF.

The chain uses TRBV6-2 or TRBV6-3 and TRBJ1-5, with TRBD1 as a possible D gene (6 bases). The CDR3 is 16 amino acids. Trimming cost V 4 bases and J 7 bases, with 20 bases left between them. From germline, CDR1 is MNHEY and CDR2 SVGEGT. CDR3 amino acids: CASSSSGRPQGQPQHF. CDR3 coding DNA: TGTGCCAGCAGTTCCTCGGGACGGCCACAGGGACAGCCCCAGCATTTT.

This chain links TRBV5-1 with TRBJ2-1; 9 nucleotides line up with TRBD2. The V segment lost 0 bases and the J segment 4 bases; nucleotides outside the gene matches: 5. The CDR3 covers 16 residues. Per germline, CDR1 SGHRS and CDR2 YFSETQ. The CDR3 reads CASSLVASGAYNEQFF. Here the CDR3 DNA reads TGCGCCAGCAGCTTGGTTGCTAGCGGGGCTTACAATGAGCAGTTCTTC.

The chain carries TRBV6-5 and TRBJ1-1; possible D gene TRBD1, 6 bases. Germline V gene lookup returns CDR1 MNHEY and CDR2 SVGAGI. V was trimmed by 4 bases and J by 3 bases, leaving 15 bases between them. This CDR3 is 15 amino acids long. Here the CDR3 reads CASSLSGVADTEAFF. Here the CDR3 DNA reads TGTGCCAGCAGTTTGTCAGGGGTTGCGGACACTGAAGCTTTCTTT.

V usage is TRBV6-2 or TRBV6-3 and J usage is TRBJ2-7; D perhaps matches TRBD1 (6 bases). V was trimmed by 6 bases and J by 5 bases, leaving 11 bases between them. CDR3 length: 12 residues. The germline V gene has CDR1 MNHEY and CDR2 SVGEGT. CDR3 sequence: CASSHDRNEQYF. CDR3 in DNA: TGTGCCAGCAGCCACGACAGGAACGAGCAGTACTTC.

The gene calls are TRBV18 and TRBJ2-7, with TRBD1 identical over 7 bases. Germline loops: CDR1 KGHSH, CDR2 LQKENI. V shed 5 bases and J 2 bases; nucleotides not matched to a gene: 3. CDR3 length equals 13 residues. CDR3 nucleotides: TGTGCCAGCTCAGAGGGGACAGCCTACGAGCAGTACTTC. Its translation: CASSEGTAYEQYF. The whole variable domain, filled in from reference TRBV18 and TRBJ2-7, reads NAGVMQNPRHLVRRRGQEARLRCSPMKGHSHVYWYRQLPEEGLKFMVYLQKENIIDESGMPKERFSAEFPKEGPSILRIQQVVRGDSAAYFCASSEGTAYEQYFGPGTRLTVT.

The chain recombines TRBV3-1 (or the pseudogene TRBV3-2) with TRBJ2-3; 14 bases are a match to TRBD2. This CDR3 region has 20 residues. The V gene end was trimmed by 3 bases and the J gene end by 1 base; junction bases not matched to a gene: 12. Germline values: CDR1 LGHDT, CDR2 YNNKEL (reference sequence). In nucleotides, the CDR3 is TGTGCCAGCAGCCAGGGCGGACTAGCGGGAGGTTACTGGGGCACAGATACGCAGTATTTT. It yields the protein CASSQGGLAGGYWGTDTQYF.

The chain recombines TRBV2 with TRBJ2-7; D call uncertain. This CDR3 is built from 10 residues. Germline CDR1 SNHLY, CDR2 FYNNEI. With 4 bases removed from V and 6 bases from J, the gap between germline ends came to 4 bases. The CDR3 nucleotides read TGTGCCAGCAGTGTCGGCGAGCAGTACTTC. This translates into CASSVGEQYF.

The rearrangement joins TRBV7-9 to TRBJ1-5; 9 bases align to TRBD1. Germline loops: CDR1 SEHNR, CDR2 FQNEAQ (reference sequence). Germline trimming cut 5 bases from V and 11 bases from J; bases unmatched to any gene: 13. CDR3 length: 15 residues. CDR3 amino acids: CASSDEKQGAISQHF. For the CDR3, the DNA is TGTGCCAGCAGCGACGAGAAACAGGGGGCCATCTCCCAGCATTTT. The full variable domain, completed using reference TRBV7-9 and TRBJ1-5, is DTGVSQNPRHKITKRGQNVTFRCDPISEHNRLYWYRQTLGQGPEFLTYFQNEAQLEKSRLLSDRFSAERPKGSFSTLEIQRTEQGDSAMYLCASSDEKQGAISQHFGDGTRLSIL.